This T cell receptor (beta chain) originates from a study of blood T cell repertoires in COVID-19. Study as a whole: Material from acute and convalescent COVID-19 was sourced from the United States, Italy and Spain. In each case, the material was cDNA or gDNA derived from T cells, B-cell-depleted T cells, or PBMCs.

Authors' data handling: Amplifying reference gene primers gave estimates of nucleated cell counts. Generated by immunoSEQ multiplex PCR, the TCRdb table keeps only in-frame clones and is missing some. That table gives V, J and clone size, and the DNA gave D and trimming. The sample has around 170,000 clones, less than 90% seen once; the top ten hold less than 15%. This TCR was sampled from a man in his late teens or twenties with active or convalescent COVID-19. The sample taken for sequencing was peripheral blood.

CDR3 DNA sequence: TGTGCCAGCAGTTTAATAGAAAAAGAGACCCAGTACTTC. Translating gives CASSLIEKETQYF. The rearrangement links TRBV27 to TRBJ2-5, with D unresolved. There are 13 residues in the CDR3. The germline V gene encodes CDR1 MNHEY and CDR2 SMNVEV (reference sequence). Deletions cut 2 bases from V and 3 bases from J, with 7 bases between.